This TCR beta chain derives from a study of T cells in narcolepsy. Study overall: Donors had narcolepsy type 1 or type 2, or were healthy controls. Points from the study as a whole: Some memory CD4+ repertoires had no autoreactive clone sequences. Blood of same and different patients, but not healthy controls, reportedly held recurring autoreactive clonotypes. HCRT-specific and TRIB2-specific autoreactive clonotypes appeared among same-patient CSF and blood CD4+ clonotypes.

The data were produced by immunoSEQ multiplex PCR, yet TCRdb's version contains in-frame clones alone and is incomplete. The sample records approximately 35,000 clones, 81% being singletons. About this clone: The antigen remains undetermined.

Germline loops: CDR1 SGHNT, CDR2 YYREEE (reference sequence). The CDR3 runs 15 residues. Trimming left V 3 bases short and J 0 bases short, with 12 bases between. This sequence originates from a human donor in good health. The rearrangement joins TRBV5-4 to TRBJ2-5; D might be TRBD1 (6 bases). The sequencing input was memory (CD45RA-) CD4+ T cells from blood. The CDR3 DNA is TGTGCCAGCAGCTCCCGGGACAACTACCAAGAGACCCAGTACTTC. Residues: CASSSRDNYQETQYF.